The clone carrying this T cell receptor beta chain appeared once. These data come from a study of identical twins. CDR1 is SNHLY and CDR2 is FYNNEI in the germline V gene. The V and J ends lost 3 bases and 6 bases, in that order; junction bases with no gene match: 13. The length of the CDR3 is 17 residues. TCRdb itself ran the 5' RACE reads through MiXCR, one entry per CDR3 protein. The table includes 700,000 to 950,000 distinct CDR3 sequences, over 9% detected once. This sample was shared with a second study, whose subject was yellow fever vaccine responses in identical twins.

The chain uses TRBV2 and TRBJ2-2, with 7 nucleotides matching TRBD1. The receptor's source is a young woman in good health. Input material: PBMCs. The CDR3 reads CASSEGQSLPRAGELFF. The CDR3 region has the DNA TGTGCCAGCAGTGAGGGACAGTCCCTACCCCGTGCCGGGGAGCTGTTTTTT.